The 17 T cell receptor beta chains listed next were all sequenced from one sample in a study of T cells in Graves' hyperthyroidism and ophthalmopathy (dated by TCRdb to the late 2010s). Receptor amplification or capture employed multiplex PCR. The data were produced on an Illumina HiSeq 2000. The TCR beta CDR3 regions were amplified from RNA transcripts. For the first round of RT-PCR on the TCR CDR3, the HTBI primer set was used together with the Qiagen OneStep RT-PCR kit. The public sequencing data were trimmed at Q25 with fastp and processed into clonotypes with MiXCR by TCRdb, which kept only in-frame beta chains. Every distinct CDR3 protein forms one entry, paired with its most common genes and DNA. The sample records some 360,000 distinct CDR3 sequences, over 11% of which are singletons. The ten biggest clones cover around 10% of the sample. Sequences were obtained from blood. These receptor sequences come from a woman aged 55-70 years with Graves' hyperthyroidism.

There are many counts of this clonotype. The chain joins TRBV30 to TRBJ2-7; 7 bases are a match to TRBD2. Trimming removed 3 bases from V and 1 base from J; junction bases left unmatched: 9. Germline-derived CDR1 and CDR2 are GTSNPN and SVGIG (reference sequence). The CDR3 contains 15 residues. The CDR3 nucleotides read TGTGCCTGGAGCATGCCGGGTAGCGGGTCCTACGAGCAGTACTTC. It specifies CAWSMPGSGSYEQYF.

On this clonotype itself: This sequence may be a read error, since a much larger clone differs from it by one base. The chain joins TRBV15 to TRBJ2-1; D unclear. This CDR3 has 17 residues. CDR1 LNHNV and CDR2 YYDKDF come from the germline V gene (reference sequence). The CDR3: CATSGDKSASSYNEQFF. The CDR3 DNA follows: TGTGCCACCAGCGGAGATAAAAGCGCCAGCTCCTACAATGAGCAGTTCTTC.

This clonotype was seen many times. The rearrangement uses TRBV3-1 and TRBJ1-6; 8 bases align to TRBD1. The CDR3 loop spans 15 amino acids. Germline-derived CDR1 and CDR2 are LGHDT and YNNKEL (reference sequence). V trimming: 4 bases; J trimming: 5 bases; junction bases outside the gene matches: 4. The chain's CDR3 is CASSRSGGHNSPLHF. CDR3 coding DNA: TGTGCCAGCAGCCGCTCAGGGGGCCATAATTCACCCCTCCACTTT. The complete variable domain, with remaining parts taken from reference TRBV3-1 and TRBJ1-6, reads DTAVSQTPKYLVTQMGNDKSIKCEQNLGHDTMYWYKQDSKKFLKIMFSYNNKELIINETVPNRFSPKSPDKAHLNLHINSLELGDSAVYFCASSRSGGHNSPLHFGNGTRLTVT.

As for this clonotype: This clone may be a read error of a much larger clone one base away. The CDR3 loop is CSAMGVHRLMNAEAFF. Written as DNA, the CDR3 is TGCAGTGCTATGGGGGTCCATCGTTTAATGAACGCTGAAGCTTTCTTT. V gene TRBV20-1 combines with J gene TRBJ1-1; a weak D match, TRBD1 (5 bases). Germline V gene lookup returns CDR1 DFQATT and CDR2 SNEGSKA (reference sequence). CDR3 length: 16 amino acids.

This clonotype has a count of ten or more. CDR3 loop: CASRRTSYNEQFF. CDR3 bases: TGTGCCAGCAGGAGGACAAGTTACAATGAGCAGTTCTTC. The chain joins TRBV12-3 or TRBV12-4 to TRBJ2-1; D possibly corresponds to TRBD1 (5 bases). CDR3 length: 13 amino acids. V gave up 6 bases and J gave up 4 bases, with 10 bases separating them.

Concerning this clonotype: A much more abundant neighbour one base away suggests this may be a read error. The J gene is TRBJ2-3, the V gene TRBV3-1; weak D call: TRBD2 (5 bases). Trimming left V 8 bases short and J 0 bases short, with 15 bases between. Germline V gene data show CDR1 as LGHDT and CDR2 as YNNKEL (reference sequence). CDR3 length: 15 residues. CDR3 sequence: CASGPTWESTDTQYF. The CDR3 DNA reads TGTGCCAGCGGCCCCACGTGGGAGAGCACAGATACGCAGTATTTT.

This clonotype was seen a handful of times. The chain is built from TRBV19 and TRBJ2-2; 9 positions agree with TRBD2. The CDR3 loop spans 16 amino acids. V lost 1 base to trimming and J lost 2 bases; unmatched junction nucleotides: 2. From germline, CDR1 is LNHDA and CDR2 SQIVND (reference sequence). CDR3 DNA: TGTGCCAGTAGTATAGTAGCGGGAGTCAACACCGGGGAGCTGTTTTTT. Translated, it gives CASSIVAGVNTGELFF. The whole variable domain, remainder taken from reference TRBV19 and TRBJ2-2, is DGGITQSPKYLFRKEGQNVTLSCEQNLNHDAMYWYRQDPGQGLRLIYYSQIVNDFQKGDIAEGYSVSREKKESFPLTVTSAQKNPTAFYLCASSIVAGVNTGELFFGEGSRLTVL.

Many counts were recorded for this clonotype. The chain recombines TRBV12-3 or TRBV12-4 with TRBJ2-5, with D perhaps assigned TRBD1 or TRBD2 (5 bases each). Trimming shortened V by 4 bases and J by 3 bases, and 12 bases separated the two germline ends. The CDR3 sequence is 14 residues long. CDR3 amino acids: CASSSTGPEETQYF. The CDR3 bases are TGTGCCAGCAGTTCAACGGGACCCGAAGAGACCCAGTACTTC.

This clonotype was counted between two and nine times. The chain recombines TRBV7-9 with TRBJ1-5, with 7 bases fitting TRBD1. V shed 5 bases, J shed 4 bases, and the junction held 14 bases outside the gene matches. CDR1 SEHNR and CDR2 FQNEAQ come from the germline V gene (reference sequence). This CDR3 is 17 amino acids long. CDR3 sequence reads: CASSTGVGRGFNQPQHF. CDR3 coding DNA: TGTGCCAGCAGCACGGGGGTGGGCAGGGGGTTTAATCAGCCCCAGCATTTT.

The chain carries TRBV12-3 or TRBV12-4 and TRBJ2-5; a possible D gene is TRBD1 (5 bases). Between the trimmed V and J ends, which lost 5 bases and 5 bases, there was a span of 12 bases. The CDR3 extends over 13 amino acids. CDR3 sequence reads: CASSRVKGETQYF. CDR3 DNA sequence: TGTGCCAGCAGTAGAGTAAAGGGGGAGACCCAGTACTTC.

In this sample, this clonotype turned up many times. The CDR3 region is CASSSPGDPGELFF. DNA of the CDR3: TGTGCCAGCAGTTCCCCCGGAGACCCCGGGGAGCTGTTTTTT. V gene TRBV2 combines with J gene TRBJ2-2; D call uncertain. This CDR3 is built from 14 residues. V was shortened by 5 bases and J by 6 bases, with 13 bases between the two germline ends. CDR1 is SNHLY, CDR2 FYNNEI, per germline.

This clonotype has at least ten counts. The rearrangement links TRBV11-3 to TRBJ2-4; 7 nucleotides align to TRBD1. The ends lost 0 bases at V and 6 bases at J; junction bases unmatched: 8. This CDR3 region has 16 residues. Germline assignment: CDR1 SGHNT and CDR2 YENEEA. The CDR3 bases are TGTGCCAGCAGCTTAGATCGACAGGGATTGGGAAACATTCAGTACTTC. It is translated as CASSLDRQGLGNIQYF.

In this sample, this clonotype turned up once. With a much larger clone just one base away, this may be a read error. The V call is TRBV24-1, the J call TRBJ2-3; D is ambiguous. This CDR3 contains 15 residues. Germline V CDR1 and CDR2: KGHDR, SFDVKD. V lost 4 bases and J lost 6, with 16 bases in between. CDR3 nucleotides: TGTGCCACCAGTGACGACGGCGGTCCCAGGGATACGCAGTATTTT. This gives the protein CATSDDGGPRDTQYF.

This clonotype occurred many times. The chain joins TRBV24-1 to TRBJ2-5; TRBD2 aligns across 10 bases. V gave up 4 bases and J gave up 13 bases; unmatched junction bases: 5. The germline V gene has CDR1 KGHDR and CDR2 SFDVKD. CDR3 length equals 12 residues. The CDR3 loop is CATSDGLAEVYF. In DNA, the CDR3 is TGTGCCACCAGTGACGGACTAGCGGAAGTGTACTTC.

This clonotype was found many times. The V gene is TRBV30, the J gene TRBJ2-1; 14 nucleotides line up with TRBD2. Germline CDR1 and CDR2: GTSNPN and SVGIG (reference sequence). V trimming: 2 bases; J trimming: 9 bases; junction bases outside the gene matches: 6. CDR3 size: 15 residues. The CDR3 protein is CAWSSGLAGVVEQFF. CDR3 nucleotides: TGTGCCTGGAGTTCGGGACTAGCGGGAGTAGTTGAGCAGTTCTTC.

This clonotype has at least ten counts. V gene TRBV2 combines with J gene TRBJ1-5; D not certain. V dropped 8 bases and J dropped 0 bases, with 14 bases sitting between them. CDR3 length: 15 amino acids. Germline-derived CDR1 and CDR2 are SNHLY and FYNNEI. The CDR3 reads CASWENTNSNQPQHF. In nucleotides, the CDR3 is TGTGCCAGCTGGGAGAACACGAATAGCAATCAGCCCCAGCATTTT. Looking up the rest from reference TRBV2 and TRBJ1-5 gives the full variable domain: EPEVTQTPSHQVTQMGQEVILRCVPISNHLYFYWYRQILGQKVEFLVSFYNNEISEKSEIFDDQFSVERPDGSNFTLKIRSTKLEDSAMYFCASWENTNSNQPQHFGDGTRLSIL.

This clonotype was seen at least ten times. Written as DNA, the CDR3 is TGTGCCAGCAGGGCTAGCGGTCTTTCCTACGAGCAGTACTTC. Residues: CASRASGLSYEQYF. The chain couples TRBV6-1 to TRBJ2-7; 7 bases match TRBD2. There are 14 residues in the CDR3. The V segment lost 6 bases and the J segment 1 base; nucleotides outside the gene matches: 6. Germline CDR1 and CDR2: MNHNS and SASEGT.